The 5 T cell receptor beta chains in this list originate from one sample, sequenced in a study of PD-L1 blockade in urothelial cancer. Here immunoSEQ multiplex PCR was the method, and the copy in TCRdb shows in-frame clones only, minus some. The sample lists 100,000 to 150,000 clones, roughly 83% occurring once. The time point denotes: peripheral blood 6 weeks after treatment start. Sequencing was performed on PBMCs, taken around atezolizumab (anti-PD-L1) treatment. These receptors originate from a man aged 50 to 60 with urothelial cancer.

CDR3 DNA sequence: TGTGCCAGCGATAGTCGCCGGGAGGTTCGGTACTATGGCTACACCTTC. Residues: CASDSRREVRYYGYTF. V usage is TRBV2 and J usage is TRBJ1-2; D is undetermined. The CDR3 is made up of 16 amino acids. The germline V gene encodes CDR1 SNHLY and CDR2 FYNNEI. With 8 bases removed from V and 3 bases from J, the gap between germline ends came to 22 bases.

The CDR3 region is CASSYTSVSGNEQFF. CDR3 sequence (DNA): TGCGCCAGCAGCTACACTAGCGTCTCTGGCAATGAGCAGTTCTTC. The rearrangement links TRBV5-1 to TRBJ2-1, with 7 bases aligning to TRBD2. The CDR3 is made up of 15 amino acids. V dropped 3 bases and J dropped 6; count of bases not matched to a gene: 9. Germline-derived CDR1 and CDR2 are SGHRS and YFSETQ.

The chain recombines TRBV25-1 with TRBJ1-1; 7 bases match TRBD1. The trim removed 6 bases at V and 0 bases at J, leaving 1 base unmatched. The CDR3 runs to 13 residues. From germline, CDR1 is MGHDK and CDR2 SYGVNS. CDR3 coding DNA: TGTGCCAGCAGACAGGGGATGAACACTGAAGCTTTCTTT. It yields the protein CASRQGMNTEAFF.

The chain joins TRBV9 to TRBJ2-7, with TRBD1 identical over 10 bases. The CDR3 runs to 15 residues. CDR1 and CDR2 (germline): SGDLS, YYNGEE. The V segment lost 3 bases and the J segment 5 bases; nucleotides outside the gene matches: 8. The CDR3 region is CASSGQGARPNEQYF. The CDR3 DNA is TGTGCCAGCAGCGGACAGGGGGCGAGACCGAACGAGCAGTACTTC.

The chain links TRBV29-1 to TRBJ1-6, with TRBD1 matching 9 bases. J gave up 10 bases and V 5 bases, and 6 bases lay outside the gene matches. The CDR3 runs to 13 residues. Germline V lookup: CDR1 SQVTM, CDR2 ANQGSEA. The CDR3 is CSVSETGGSPLHF. CDR3 bases: TGCAGCGTTTCCGAGACAGGGGGATCACCCCTCCACTTT.